The present TCR beta chain was sequenced within a study of blood T cell repertoires in COVID-19. At the level of the study: Collection of acute and convalescent COVID-19 samples took place in the United States, Italy and Spain. PBMCs, B-cell-depleted T cells, or T cells provided the cDNA or gDNA that made up the material.

The CDR3 covers 15 residues. With V trimmed by 3 bases and J by 5 bases, 1 base remained unmatched. Germline loops: CDR1 SGDLS, CDR2 YYNGEE. Original processing methods: The authors estimated nucleated cell counts from reference gene primer amplification. Method: immunoSEQ multiplex PCR; TCRdb's copy keeps in-frame clones and lacks some. V, J and clone size are those of that table, while D and trimming were read from the DNA. This table holds about 36,000 clones, about 80% found once. The chain recombines TRBV9 with TRBJ2-2; TRBD2 matches at 13 bases. The TCR sequence derives from a man aged 55 to 69 with active COVID-19. Sample: peripheral blood. CDR3 coding DNA: TGTGCCAGCAGCGGGACTAGCGGGGGAACCGGGGAGCTGTTTTTT. This translates into CASSGTSGGTGELFF.